This TCR beta chain was profiled in a study of post-analysis software for immune sequencing data. Findings and limits, study-wide: A significant reduction in normalized Chao1 diversity was observed in multiple sclerosis patients versus controls. Pronounced co-clustering by F measure was evident among identically batched samples. Controls had lower frequencies than patients of a few TRBV segments, which included TRBV5-6, TRBV5-1 and TRBV20-1.

Each TCR beta cDNA library carried unique molecular identifiers. Once roughly 1 to 11 million T cells were used, hundreds of thousands of cDNA molecules resulted. TCRdb ran MiXCR on the PCR reads and lists one entry per CDR3 protein. Of over 150,000 distinct CDR3 sequences detected, roughly 31% appear once; the ten largest clones hold 1.5%. CDR1 SQVTM and CDR2 ANQGSEA come from the germline V gene. The CDR3 totals 13 residues. Trimming removed 3 bases from V and 2 bases from J, with 5 bases in between. This clonotype has at least ten counts. The antigen remains unidentified. The clonotype originates from a girl aged 5 to 17 with multiple sclerosis. What was sequenced was blood. This rearrangement joins TRBV29-1 to TRBJ1-6; D not certain. The CDR3 here is CSVEKPYNSPLHF. The CDR3 DNA reads as TGCAGCGTTGAGAAGCCCTATAATTCACCCCTCCACTTT.